Sequencing of this T cell receptor beta chain was carried out in a study of blood T cell repertoires in COVID-19. Here immunoSEQ multiplex PCR was the method, and the copy in TCRdb shows in-frame clones only, minus some. The sample lists some 50,000 clones, 80% to 90% occurring once. In its sample, this clone was seen once. The CDR3 loop spans 14 amino acids. Germline V gives CDR1 SGHTA, CDR2 FQGTGA. V lost 5 bases and J lost 9; bases outside the gene matches: 12. The sequenced sample was peripheral blood. The chain combines TRBV7-3 with TRBJ1-2; the match to TRBD1 covers 7 bases. The receptor's source is a woman between 65 and 79 years old with active COVID-19. CDR3 in DNA: TGTGCCAGCAGCAGAGATAGGGACAGCGATAGCTACACCTTC. It encodes CASSRDRDSDSYTF.